Given below is one T cell receptor beta chain in context. The CDR3 runs 14 residues. V was trimmed by 0 bases and J by 4 bases, leaving 10 bases between them. In germline, CDR1 is LGHNA, CDR2 YSLEER. The repertoire was sequenced with immunoSEQ multiplex PCR; TCRdb's copy has only in-frame clones and lacks some. In the table there are tens of thousands of clones, around 94% of which are singletons. This record comes from a study of OX40 agonist ivuxolimab in advanced cancers. This clonotype originated in an adult with an advanced solid tumor such as melanoma, head and neck, liver or kidney cancer. The chain uses TRBV4-3 and TRBJ2-7; D is uncertain. The sample consisted of CD4+ or CD8+ T cells sorted from blood, taken in a trial of the OX40 agonist ivuxolimab. CDR3 loop: CASSQDQPAYEQYF. Written as DNA, the CDR3 is TGCGCCAGCAGCCAAGATCAGCCGGCATACGAGCAGTACTTC.